Presented here are 5 T cell receptor beta chains from one specimen sequenced in a study of cytotoxic CD8 clonotypes in ibrutinib-treated CLL. Sequencing was performed with immunoSEQ multiplex PCR; in TCRdb, only in-frame clones are kept and a portion is missing. The sample includes hundreds of thousands of clones, around 70% of them seen just once. The material was PBMCs, obtained after 12 months of ibrutinib treatment. These receptors all stem from a human donor with chronic lymphocytic leukemia.

This clone was seen ten or more times. Other nucleotide sequences from this sample produce the same CDR3. The V gene is TRBV18, the J gene TRBJ2-3; D remains unclear. The CDR3 length is 12 residues. V was pared by 3 bases and J by 0 bases, with 1 base between. The germline V gene has CDR1 KGHSH and CDR2 LQKENI. Written as DNA, the CDR3 is TGTGCCAGCTCACCTAGCACAGATACGCAGTATTTT. Translation gives CASSPSTDTQYF.

The V and J genes are TRBV6-5 and TRBJ1-5, with D possibly TRBD1 on 5 matching bases. Germline V gene sequence: CDR1 MNHEY, CDR2 SVGAGI. The V end was cut by 2 bases, the J end by 4 bases, with 15 bases between. The CDR3 contains 16 residues. CDR3 sequence: CASSYEGKGLNQPQHF. CDR3 coding DNA: TGTGCCAGCAGTTACGAGGGGAAGGGACTGAATCAGCCCCAGCATTTT.

The genes are TRBV30 and TRBJ2-1; D is undetermined. From germline, CDR1 is GTSNPN and CDR2 SVGIG (reference sequence). The ends were cut back, 1 base at V and 8 bases at J, with 6 bases in the middle. The CDR3 length is 11 residues. The CDR3 sequence: CAWSDSYEQFF. The CDR3 bases are TGTGCCTGGAGTGACTCGTATGAGCAGTTCTTC.

The genes are TRBV6-5 and TRBJ1-5; unclear D gene. Germline V gene lookup returns CDR1 MNHEY and CDR2 SVGAGI. With 2 bases removed from V and 3 bases from J, the gap between germline ends came to 8 bases. This CDR3 region has 14 residues. For the CDR3, the DNA is TGTGCCAGCAGTTACAGGGCCATCAATCAGCCCCAGCATTTT. This codes for CASSYRAINQPQHF.

V gene TRBV20-1 combines with J gene TRBJ2-7, with D uncertain. CDR3 length: 11 amino acids. Germline assignment: CDR1 DFQATT and CDR2 SNEGSKA (reference sequence). With 5 bases removed from V and 4 bases from J, the gap between germline ends came to 9 bases. CDR3 DNA: TGCAGTGCTGTGGTCCAATACGAGCAGTACTTC. Its protein product is CSAVVQYEQYF.